This TCR beta chain was obtained from a study of blood T cell repertoires in COVID-19 (dated by TCRdb to the early 2020s). Regarding the research as a whole: The collaborator samples originated in the United States, Italy and Spain and spanned the acute and convalescent phases of COVID-19. A freely available public database, intended as a resource for researchers studying the immune response to SARS-CoV-2, is where the repertoires were released. The dataset comprised deeply sampled blood TCRbeta repertoires from subjects exposed to, actively infected with, or recovered from COVID-19. The samples were drawn from the first 160 participants of the ongoing ImmuneRACE study and from under 1,500 subjects provided by 6 global collaborators. The prospective study material was composed of cDNA or gDNA derived from T cells, B-cell-depleted T cells, or PBMCs. Sample metadata almost always included a de-identified subject ID, COVID-19 status, age in years and sex. HLA class I and class II types, where available, came from metadata supplied by the sample provider rather than from assay-based typing.

A second Seattle source provided samples from volunteer blood donors who had recovered from COVID-19. Whole blood was collected in K2EDTA tubes by collaborating institutions according to the institutions' own protocols. For TCRbeta analysis, collaborator samples were shipped as frozen whole blood, as isolated PBMCs, or as DNA extracted from either sample type. Broad study findings and their caveats: The amount of clinical and demographic metadata varied by source and participant and was provided uncurated.

The CDR3 holds 18 amino acids from the cysteine to the phenylalanine. The entry retains the CDR3 DNA only, 54 bases that are in frame from base 1. Trimming removed 2 bases from V and 10 bases from J; the gene matches leave 19 bases unexplained. CDR1 SGHVS and CDR2 FNYEAQ are derived from the germline V gene. The immunoSEQ Assay, a bias-controlled multiplex PCR, was used to amplify TCRbeta CDR3 regions from genomic DNA. The original methods were these. The number of nucleated cells in each sample was estimated by amplification of reference gene primers within the assay. To quantify the absolute abundance of each unique TCRbeta CDR3 rearrangement, sequence reads were collapsed and filtered. For each sample, productive Simpson clonality was calculated as the square root of Simpson's diversity index across productive rearrangements. Here the immuneACCESS table is served through TCRdb, limited to in-frame sequences with V and J called. Missing clones are a known gap in these copies; in checked studies unresolved V genes cover under half, and the rest lacks a known reason. V, J and clone size reflect that table, while D and trimming were determined from the DNA. The sample table records some 220,000 clones; about 85% of these occur just once. The ten top clones hold 12% of the sample.

Concerning this clone itself: Its binding antigen is unknown. Base qualities are not recorded, but no much larger clone differs from it by a single base.

The rearranged segments are TRBV7-6 and TRBJ2-1; 8 bases in between match TRBD2. Sequencing input: peripheral blood. The sequence was obtained from a woman aged 18 to 35 who had recovered from COVID-19. The CDR3 protein sequence reads: CASSLSPHRGGRTWEQFF. Read as DNA, the sequence is TGTGCCAGCAGCTTATCTCCCCATCGGGGCGGGAGGACTTGGGAGCAGTTCTTC.